Presented here are 25 T cell receptor beta chains from one specimen sequenced in a study of cytomegalovirus exposure and HLA in healthy donors. TCRdb keeps only in-frame clones here, not all; method: immunoSEQ multiplex PCR. Altogether 110,000 or so clones are present, around 86% being singletons, with the ten largest covering 4%. The sequenced sample consisted of PBMCs. Source of these receptors: a woman in her late teens or twenties in good health and CMV-seropositive.

The chain combines TRBV5-8 with TRBJ2-3; 10 positions agree with TRBD2. CDR3 size: 12 residues. The germline V gene has CDR1 SGHTS and CDR2 YDEGEE. Trimming cost V 0 bases and J 12 bases; bases outside gene matches: 1. CDR3 nucleotide sequence: TGTGCCAGCAGCTTGGGACTAGCGGGCCAGTATTTT. Residues: CASSLGLAGQYF.

The chain joins TRBV4-2 to TRBJ2-3, with TRBD2 identical over 8 bases. The CDR3 totals 15 residues. The V gene end was trimmed by 0 bases and the J gene end by 1 base; junction bases not matched to a gene: 0. Germline-derived CDR1 and CDR2 are LGHNA and YNFKEQ. In DNA form, the CDR3 reads TGTGCCAGCAGCCAAGAGCGGGAGGGCACAGATACGCAGTATTTT. It specifies CASSQEREGTDTQYF.

The chain is built from TRBV28 and TRBJ1-1; D may be TRBD1 (6 bases). Trimming left V 2 bases short and J 10 bases short, with 14 bases between. Germline CDR1 and CDR2: MDHEN and SYDVKM. The CDR3 totals 13 residues. CDR3 in amino acids: CASSLVYRERAFF. DNA for the CDR3: TGTGCCAGCAGTTTAGTTTACAGGGAGCGAGCTTTCTTT.

The CDR3 here is CASTSTGGNYGYTF. The CDR3 DNA reads as TGTGCCAGCACCTCGACAGGGGGTAACTATGGCTACACCTTC. V gene TRBV28 combines with J gene TRBJ1-2; the match to TRBD1 covers 9 bases. Germline CDR1 reads MDHEN; CDR2 reads SYDVKM. With V trimmed by 7 bases and J by 1 base, 4 bases remained unmatched. The CDR3 length is 14 residues.

V usage is TRBV7-8 and J usage is TRBJ1-2; a weak D match, TRBD1 (6 bases). Germline V gene data show CDR1 as SGHVS and CDR2 as FQNEAQ. This CDR3 is 15 amino acids long. V was clipped by 1 base and J by 8 bases, with 17 bases between them. Written as DNA, the CDR3 is TGTGCCAGCAGCTTAGTGGGGGGGGCCCCTGGGGGCTACACCTTC. Protein: CASSLVGGAPGGYTF.

This rearrangement joins TRBV5-4 to TRBJ1-2; D might be TRBD1 (5 bases). There are 15 residues in the CDR3. Germline assignment: CDR1 SGHNT and CDR2 YYREEE (reference sequence). The germline V and J ends were trimmed by 4 bases and 3 bases, with 16 bases remaining between them. Here the CDR3 reads CASSAGLPPDYGYTF. The DNA for the CDR3 is TGTGCCAGCAGCGCGGGACTCCCCCCCGACTATGGCTACACCTTC.

This clone was detected only once. The chain recombines TRBV5-4 with TRBJ2-7; 8 nucleotides line up with TRBD2. CDR1 and CDR2 from the germline V gene are SGHNT and YYREEE (reference sequence). The J segment lost 1 base and the V segment lost 4 bases, leaving 4 bases of the junction unmatched. The CDR3 length is 14 residues. This CDR3 is CASSASGLSYEQYF. The CDR3 region has the DNA TGTGCCAGCAGCGCTAGCGGGCTTTCCTACGAGCAGTACTTC.

V usage is TRBV7-8 and J usage is TRBJ1-2, with TRBD1 matching over 10 bases. Per the germline V gene, CDR1 is SGHVS and CDR2 is FQNEAQ. V was clipped by 1 base and J by 4 bases; unmatched bases: 9. The CDR3 totals 17 residues. The CDR3 loop reads CASSLDKGTGVFYGYTF. DNA for the CDR3: TGTGCCAGCAGCTTAGACAAAGGGACAGGGGTGTTCTATGGCTACACCTTC.

This sequence joins TRBV11-2 and TRBJ2-1, with 9 bases fitting TRBD1. Germline V lookup: CDR1 SGHAT, CDR2 FQNNGV. The V segment lost 5 bases and the J segment 5 bases; nucleotides outside the gene matches: 10. This CDR3 is built from 16 residues. The CDR3 DNA reads as TGTGCCAGCAGCCCAATAGGGACAGGGCACCACAATGAGCAGTTCTTC. Encoded protein: CASSPIGTGHHNEQFF.

The chain links TRBV7-6 to TRBJ2-3; D may be TRBD1 (5 bases). The germline V gene encodes CDR1 SGHVS and CDR2 FNYEAQ. The CDR3 runs to 15 residues. Between the trimmed V and J ends, which lost 5 bases and 0 bases, there was a span of 12 bases. The CDR3 sequence: CASSVTVSSTDTQYF. For the CDR3, the DNA is TGTGCCAGCAGCGTGACAGTTTCTAGCACAGATACGCAGTATTTT.

The genes are TRBV5-5 and TRBJ2-7, with 9 bases lining up with TRBD1. This CDR3 is 16 amino acids long. CDR1 and CDR2 from the germline V gene are SGHKS and YYEKEE (reference sequence). After removal of 1 base from V and 4 bases from J, the junction contained 9 bases not matched to a gene. The CDR3 nucleotides are TGTGCCAGCAGCTTGCCCCCAAGGACAGGGGAGTACGAGCAGTACTTC. The encoded protein is CASSLPPRTGEYEQYF.

Only a few counts were recorded for this clone. Written as DNA, the CDR3 is TGCGCCAGCAGCTTGGCCAGTGCGGGACAGGGGGCCTACAATGAGCAGTTCTTC. It is translated as CASSLASAGQGAYNEQFF. V is TRBV5-1 and J is TRBJ2-1, with TRBD1 identical over 11 bases. The J segment lost 2 bases and the V segment lost 0 bases, leaving 7 bases of the junction unmatched. CDR1 SGHRS and CDR2 YFSETQ come from the germline V gene. This CDR3 has 18 amino acids. Using reference TRBV5-1 and TRBJ2-1 for the parts outside the CDR3, the full variable domain is KAGVTQTPRYLIKTRGQQVTLSCSPISGHRSVSWYQQTPGQGLQFLFEYFSETQRNKGNFPGRFSGRQFSNSRSEMNVSTLELGDSALYLCASSLASAGQGAYNEQFFGPGTRLTVL.

V usage is TRBV5-1 and J usage is TRBJ2-3, with 10 bases fitting TRBD1. V lost 5 bases and J lost 0; bases outside the gene matches: 15. The CDR3 sequence is 19 residues long. Germline V gene data show CDR1 as SGHRS and CDR2 as YFSETQ. The CDR3 sequence: CASRGQGTPPDFSTDTQYF. The CDR3 nucleotides read TGCGCCAGCAGGGGACAGGGGACGCCGCCCGACTTTAGCACAGATACGCAGTATTTT.

Only one count was recorded for this clone. V and J are TRBV11-2 and TRBJ2-1; 7 bases are a match to TRBD1. The CDR3 covers 16 residues. Germline-derived CDR1 and CDR2 are SGHAT and FQNNGV. V lost 4 bases and J lost 8; bases outside the gene matches: 14. In DNA, the CDR3 is TGTGCCAGCAGCTCAATCCGGGACAGAGGGCTTCATGAGCAGTTCTTC. It specifies CASSSIRDRGLHEQFF. The entire variable domain, with the rest obtained from reference TRBV11-2 and TRBJ2-1, is as follows: EAGVAQSPRYKIIEKRQSVAFWCNPISGHATLYWYQQILGQGPKLLIQFQNNGVVDDSQLPKDRFSAERLKGVDSTLKIQPAKLEDSAVYLCASSSIRDRGLHEQFFGPGTRLTVL.

V and J are TRBV10-3 and TRBJ2-7, with D perhaps matching TRBD1 (5 bases). The germline V gene encodes CDR1 ENHRY and CDR2 SYGVKD. The CDR3 length is 14 residues. The V gene lost 3 bases and the J gene lost 5 bases, with 14 bases spanning the gap. CDR3 sequence: CAISERGTMNEQYF. CDR3 sequence (DNA): TGTGCCATCAGTGAAAGGGGCACGATGAACGAGCAGTACTTC.

The chain joins TRBV9 to TRBJ1-3; tentatively, D is TRBD1 (6 bases). The V gene lost 2 bases and the J gene lost 4 bases, with 13 bases spanning the gap. The length of the CDR3 is 15 residues. Germline CDR1 reads SGDLS; CDR2 reads YYNGEE. The CDR3 loop reads CASSVAGARGNTIYF. In DNA, the CDR3 is TGTGCCAGCAGCGTTGCAGGGGCAAGGGGAAACACCATATATTTT.

The V gene is TRBV10-3, the J gene TRBJ2-5; a weak D match, TRBD2 (7 bases). Germline CDR1 ENHRY, CDR2 SYGVKD. The germline V and J ends were trimmed by 4 bases and 3 bases, with 12 bases remaining between them. There are 14 residues in the CDR3. The CDR3 protein is CAISARGGKETQYF. The CDR3 DNA reads as TGTGCCATCAGTGCTAGGGGGGGGAAAGAGACCCAGTACTTC.

V usage is TRBV15 and J usage is TRBJ1-6; D remains unclear. V was cut by 1 base and J by 7 bases, with 11 bases left in between. The germline gives CDR1 LNHNV, CDR2 YYDKDF (reference sequence). The CDR3 covers 15 residues. Here the CDR3 DNA reads TGTGCCACCAGCAGAGGCAACGACGGGAATTCACCCCTCCACTTT. This gives the protein CATSRGNDGNSPLHF.

This clone came up once. This rearrangement joins TRBV10-3 to TRBJ1-4; D perhaps matches TRBD1 (6 bases). Trimming removed 2 bases from V and 5 bases from J, with 9 bases in between. Germline CDR1 reads ENHRY; CDR2 reads SYGVKD. There are 14 residues in the CDR3. The CDR3 sequence: CAISERQENEKLFF. The DNA for the CDR3 is TGTGCCATCAGTGAGCGACAGGAGAATGAAAAACTGTTTTTT.

This chain uses TRBV27 with TRBJ1-2; 9 bases are a match to TRBD1. V gave up 5 bases and J gave up 8 bases; unmatched junction bases: 9. The germline gives CDR1 MNHEY, CDR2 SMNVEV (reference sequence). This CDR3 comprises 14 residues. CDR3 amino acids: CASSPLGTGFGYTF. In DNA, the CDR3 is TGTGCCAGCAGTCCTCTAGGGACAGGGTTCGGCTACACCTTC.

The CDR3 reads CASRWLGTDTQYF. CDR3 bases: TGTGCCAGCCGATGGTTAGGCACAGATACGCAGTATTTT. This sequence joins TRBV27 and TRBJ2-3; D call uncertain. The germline gives CDR1 MNHEY, CDR2 SMNVEV (reference sequence). This CDR3 has 13 residues. Deletions cut 8 bases from V and 1 base from J, with 10 bases between.

The J gene is TRBJ2-1, the V gene TRBV7-6; the match to TRBD2 covers 8 bases. CDR3 size: 15 residues. Germline loops: CDR1 SGHVS, CDR2 FNYEAQ. V lost 8 bases and J lost 7; bases outside the gene matches: 13. CDR3 in DNA: TGTGCCAGCTCCCCTGCTGTCGGGGGGGGAAATGAGCAGTTCTTC. Amino acids: CASSPAVGGGNEQFF.

The V and J genes are TRBV11-3 and TRBJ2-3; 10 positions match TRBD2. The CDR3 has 18 amino acids. Trimming at V came to 1 base and at J to 5 bases, leaving 12 bases not matched to a gene. Germline CDR1 SGHNT, CDR2 YENEEA. CDR3 residues: CASSLVGLAGVPGDTQYF. The CDR3 nucleotides are TGTGCCAGCAGCTTAGTAGGGCTAGCGGGAGTCCCGGGAGATACGCAGTATTTT.

The chain employs TRBV14 and TRBJ1-2, with D hard to call. V was clipped by 4 bases and J by 3 bases, with 9 bases between them. The germline V gene has CDR1 SGHDN and CDR2 FVKESK. This CDR3 is 13 amino acids long. For the CDR3, the DNA is TGTGCCAGCAGCCTTCTGGCCCACTATGGCTACACCTTC. This codes for CASSLLAHYGYTF.

The chain carries TRBV9 and TRBJ2-5, with 8 bases aligning to TRBD2. Germline V CDR1 and CDR2: SGDLS, YYNGEE. Trimming at V came to 3 bases and at J to 3 bases, leaving 7 bases not matched to a gene. This CDR3 region has 15 residues. This chain's CDR3 is CASSAQAGAKETQYF. The CDR3 region has the DNA TGTGCCAGCAGCGCACAAGCGGGGGCGAAAGAGACCCAGTACTTC.